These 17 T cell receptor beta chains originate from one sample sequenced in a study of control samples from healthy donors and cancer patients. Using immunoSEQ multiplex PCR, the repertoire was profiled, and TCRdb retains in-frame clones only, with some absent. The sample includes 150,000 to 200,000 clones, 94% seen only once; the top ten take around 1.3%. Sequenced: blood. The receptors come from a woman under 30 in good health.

In DNA form, the CDR3 reads TGCAGCGTTCAAATCGGGACGGACCTCCACGAAAAACTGTTTTTT. Translation: CSVQIGTDLHEKLFF. The rearrangement joins TRBV29-1 to TRBJ1-4; D perhaps matches TRBD1 (5 bases). V was clipped by 5 bases and J by 8 bases, with 21 bases between them. Germline-derived CDR1 and CDR2 are SQVTM and ANQGSEA. The CDR3 runs 15 residues. Full variable domain (rest looked up from reference TRBV29-1 and TRBJ1-4): SAVISQKPSRDICQRGTSLTIQCQVDSQVTMMFWYRQQPGQSLTLIATANQGSEATYESGFVIDKFPISRPNLTFSTLTVSNMSPEDSSIYLCSVQIGTDLHEKLFFGSGTQLSVL.

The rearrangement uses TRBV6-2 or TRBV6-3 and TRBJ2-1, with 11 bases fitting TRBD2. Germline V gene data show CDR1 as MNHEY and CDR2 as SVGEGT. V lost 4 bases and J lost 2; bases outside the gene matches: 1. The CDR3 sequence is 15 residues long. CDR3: CASSLAGGPYNEQFF. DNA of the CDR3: TGTGCCAGCAGTTTAGCGGGAGGGCCCTACAATGAGCAGTTCTTC.

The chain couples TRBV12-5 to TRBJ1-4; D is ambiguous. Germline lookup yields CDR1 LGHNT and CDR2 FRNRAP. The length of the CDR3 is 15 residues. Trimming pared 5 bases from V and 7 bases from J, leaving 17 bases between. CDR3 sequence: CASGARPAGSEKLFF. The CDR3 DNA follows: TGTGCTAGTGGTGCCAGACCCGCCGGCTCTGAAAAACTGTTTTTT.

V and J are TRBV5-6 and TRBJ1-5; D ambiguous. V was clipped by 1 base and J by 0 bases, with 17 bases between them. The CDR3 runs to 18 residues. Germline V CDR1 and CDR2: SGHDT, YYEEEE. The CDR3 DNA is TGTGCCAGCAGCTTGAAGAGGGAATCGGTTTATAGCAATCAGCCCCAGCATTTT. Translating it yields CASSLKRESVYSNQPQHF.

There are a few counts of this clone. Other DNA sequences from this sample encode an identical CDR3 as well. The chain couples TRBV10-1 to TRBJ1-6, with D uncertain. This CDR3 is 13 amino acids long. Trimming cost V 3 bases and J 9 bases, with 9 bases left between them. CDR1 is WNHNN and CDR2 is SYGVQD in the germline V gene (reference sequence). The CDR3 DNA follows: TGCGCCAGCAGTGAAACGGCGGCTTCACCCCTCCACTTT. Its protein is CASSETAASPLHF.

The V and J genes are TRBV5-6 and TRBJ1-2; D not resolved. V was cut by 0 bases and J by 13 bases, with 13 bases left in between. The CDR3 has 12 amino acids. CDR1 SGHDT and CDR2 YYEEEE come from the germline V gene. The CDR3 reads CASSLGRVRLTF. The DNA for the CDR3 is TGTGCCAGCAGCTTGGGAAGGGTACGCCTCACCTTC.

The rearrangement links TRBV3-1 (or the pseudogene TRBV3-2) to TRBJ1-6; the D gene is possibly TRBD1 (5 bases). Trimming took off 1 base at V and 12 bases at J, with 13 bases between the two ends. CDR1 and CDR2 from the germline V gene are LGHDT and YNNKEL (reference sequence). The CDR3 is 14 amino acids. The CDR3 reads CASSQVGGGGPLHF. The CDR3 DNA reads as TGTGCCAGCAGCCAAGTGGGGGGTGGAGGACCCCTCCACTTT.

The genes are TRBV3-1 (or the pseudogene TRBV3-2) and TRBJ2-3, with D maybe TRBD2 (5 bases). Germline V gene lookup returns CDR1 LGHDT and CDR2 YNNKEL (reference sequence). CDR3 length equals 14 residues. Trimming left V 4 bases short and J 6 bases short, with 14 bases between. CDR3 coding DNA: TGTGCCAGCAGCCCCCCGGCTAGCCGGGATACGCAGTATTTT. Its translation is CASSPPASRDTQYF.

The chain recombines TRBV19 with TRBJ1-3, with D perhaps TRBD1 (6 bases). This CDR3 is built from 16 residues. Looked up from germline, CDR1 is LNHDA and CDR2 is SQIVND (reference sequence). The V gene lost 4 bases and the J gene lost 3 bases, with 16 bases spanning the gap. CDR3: CASSTPQGLGGNTIYF. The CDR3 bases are TGTGCCAGTAGTACCCCCCAGGGGCTAGGTGGAAACACCATATATTTT.

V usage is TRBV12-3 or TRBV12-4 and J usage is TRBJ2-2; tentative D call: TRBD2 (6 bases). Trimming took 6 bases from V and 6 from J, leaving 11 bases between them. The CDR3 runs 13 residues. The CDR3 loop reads CASSPRLAGELFF. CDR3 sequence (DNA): TGTGCCAGCAGCCCACGACTAGCCGGGGAGCTGTTTTTT.

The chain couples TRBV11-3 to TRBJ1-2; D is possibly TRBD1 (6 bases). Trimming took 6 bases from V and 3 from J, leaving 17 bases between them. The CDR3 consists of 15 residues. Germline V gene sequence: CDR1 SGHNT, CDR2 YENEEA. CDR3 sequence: CASRPMWGRDYGYTF. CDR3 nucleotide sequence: TGTGCCAGCAGACCTATGTGGGGGCGTGACTATGGCTACACCTTC.

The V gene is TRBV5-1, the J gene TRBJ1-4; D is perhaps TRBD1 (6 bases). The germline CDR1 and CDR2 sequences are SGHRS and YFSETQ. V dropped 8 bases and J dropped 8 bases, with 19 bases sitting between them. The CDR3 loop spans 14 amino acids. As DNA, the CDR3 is TGCGCCAGTACTTTGAACGGGGGCAGCGAAAAACTGTTTTTT. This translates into CASTLNGGSEKLFF. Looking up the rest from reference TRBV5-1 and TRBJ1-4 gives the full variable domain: KAGVTQTPRYLIKTRGQQVTLSCSPISGHRSVSWYQQTPGQGLQFLFEYFSETQRNKGNFPGRFSGRQFSNSRSEMNVSTLELGDSALYLCASTLNGGSEKLFFGSGTQLSVL.

The CDR3: CASSSWQWLAKNIQYF. The CDR3 DNA is TGTGCCAGCAGTTCCTGGCAGTGGTTAGCCAAAAACATTCAGTACTTC. This rearrangement joins TRBV6-5 to TRBJ2-4; D is unresolved. From germline, CDR1 is MNHEY and CDR2 SVGAGI. Trimming pared 4 bases from V and 0 bases from J, leaving 13 bases between. This CDR3 is 16 amino acids long.

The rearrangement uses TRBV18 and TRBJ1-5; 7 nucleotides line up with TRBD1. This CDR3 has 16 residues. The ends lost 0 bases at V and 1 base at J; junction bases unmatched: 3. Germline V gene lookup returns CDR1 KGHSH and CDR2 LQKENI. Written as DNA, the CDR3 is TGTGCCAGCTCACCACCGGCGACAGGGAGCAATCAGCCCCAGCATTTT. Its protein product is CASSPPATGSNQPQHF.

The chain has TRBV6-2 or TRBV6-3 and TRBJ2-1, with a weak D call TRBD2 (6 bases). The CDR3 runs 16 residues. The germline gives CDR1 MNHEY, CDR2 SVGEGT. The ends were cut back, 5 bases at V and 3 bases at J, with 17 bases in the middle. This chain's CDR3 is CASSSYGRGGYNEQFF. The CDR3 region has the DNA TGTGCCAGCAGTAGTTACGGGAGAGGTGGCTACAATGAGCAGTTCTTC.

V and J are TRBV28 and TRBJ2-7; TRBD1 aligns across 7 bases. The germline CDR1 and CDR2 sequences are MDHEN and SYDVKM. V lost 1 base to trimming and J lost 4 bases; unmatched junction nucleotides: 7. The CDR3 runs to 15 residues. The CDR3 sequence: CASSLLQGNRYEQYF. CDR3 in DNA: TGTGCCAGCAGTTTATTACAGGGGAATCGATACGAGCAGTACTTC.

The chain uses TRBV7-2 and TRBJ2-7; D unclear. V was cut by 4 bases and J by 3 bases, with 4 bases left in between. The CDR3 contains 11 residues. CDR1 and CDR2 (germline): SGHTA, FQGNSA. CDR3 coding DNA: TGTGCCAGCAGCTCCGACTACGAGCAGTACTTC. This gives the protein CASSSDYEQYF.